This T cell receptor (beta chain) was identified during a study of CD8 T cells in ankylosing spondylitis (dated by TCRdb to 2016 to 2017). Study-wide context: T cell receptor beta repertoires were profiled in healthy donors and ankylosing spondylitis patients so that disease-linked TCR variants could be found. The full study cohort was made up of 25 to 30 ankylosing spondylitis patients and 108 healthy donors. Peripheral blood samples were taken, and synovial fluid was additionally collected from ankylosing spondylitis patients.

From the cysteine through the phenylalanine, the CDR3 covers 13 amino acids. The sequence is cut down to CDR3 DNA, 39 bases in frame from base 1. V gives up 6 bases and J gives up 2 bases, and the segment between their germline ends measures 8 bases. CDR1 is given as MNHEY and CDR2 as SMNVEV, both from the germline V gene (reference sequence). Sequencing took place on an Illumina HiSeq 2500. TCR beta libraries were prepared by quantitative 5'-RACE with molecular barcodes. Under the source paper's analysis protocol: To identify disease-linked TCR variants, a new computational method was used, one built on a probabilistic model of VDJ rearrangement. TCRdb's own reprocessing of the public reads used fastp at Q25 and MiXCR and kept productive beta chains. For every CDR3 protein sequence, its rows merge into one entry that carries the most common genes and DNA. The V and J calls shown here were made by TCRdb, not taken from the authors' results. This sample is represented by around 770,000 distinct CDR3 sequences; around a fifth of them were singletons. Of the sample, under 20% is held by the ten largest clones.

Overall results and qualifications from the work: The disease-linked clones were reported as significantly enriched in matched synovial fluid samples from ankylosing spondylitis patients. The disease-linked clones showed a CD8+ phenotype and occurred at relatively low frequencies in peripheral blood. A TCR beta motif of eight highly homologous amino acid variants appeared characteristic of blood from ankylosing spondylitis patients. Some of the motif variants had been reported before in the synovial fluid and blood of reactive arthritis patients, a finding that suggests common disease-initiation mechanisms.

This clonotype was seen only a few times. The specificity of this receptor is unknown. No base qualities exist here, and no much larger clone lies one base off it. Here the chain combines TRBV27 and TRBJ1-5; the D gene lacks a confident call. The sequencing input was blood, either unsorted or a sorted T cell fraction (not recorded which). The receptor was derived from a male donor with ankylosing spondylitis. The CDR3 sequence is CASRRRGNQPQHF. In nucleotides, the sequence is TGTGCCAGCAGGAGGCGGGGCAATCAGCCCCAGCATTTT.